The 30 T cell receptor beta chains given below trace back to one sample, sequenced in a study of cytomegalovirus exposure and HLA in healthy donors. The PCR ran on 60 Vbeta and 13 Jbeta primers. Using immunoSEQ multiplex PCR, the repertoire was profiled, and TCRdb retains in-frame clones only, with some absent. The data hold 100,000 to 140,000 clones, with around 69% observed a single time. The sample taken for sequencing was PBMCs. Every receptor here comes from a man between 18 and 29 years old in good health and CMV-seronegative.

This chain links TRBV10-1 with TRBJ2-5; D may be TRBD1 (5 bases). This CDR3 has 13 residues. The V gene lost 0 bases and the J gene lost 4 bases, with 6 bases spanning the gap. Per the germline V gene, CDR1 is WNHNN and CDR2 is SYGVQD (reference sequence). CDR3 nucleotide sequence: TGCGCCAGCAGTGAGTCGGGGCGAGAGACCCAGTACTTC. Translated, it gives CASSESGRETQYF.

This clone appeared once. This chain joins TRBV5-4 and TRBJ2-3; D remains unclear. V shed 0 bases and J shed 5 bases, with 7 bases lying between them. This CDR3 comprises 13 residues. In germline, CDR1 is SGHNT, CDR2 YYREEE (reference sequence). This chain's CDR3 is CASSLGLLDTQYF. The CDR3 DNA reads as TGTGCCAGCAGCTTGGGACTGCTAGATACGCAGTATTTT.

V gene TRBV6-1 combines with J gene TRBJ1-3, with D uncertain. Looked up from germline, CDR1 is MNHNS and CDR2 is SASEGT. Trimming removed 8 bases from V and 0 bases from J, with 11 bases in between. This CDR3 has 14 amino acids. CDR3 sequence: CASGEEPSGNTIYF. CDR3 nucleotides: TGTGCCAGCGGCGAGGAACCCTCTGGAAACACCATATATTTT.

The J gene is TRBJ1-1, the V gene TRBV18; D is uncertain. Per germline, CDR1 KGHSH and CDR2 LQKENI. The V end was cut by 0 bases, the J end by 6 bases, with 11 bases between. CDR3 length: 14 residues. The CDR3: CASSPPNRLPEAFF. Here the CDR3 DNA reads TGTGCCAGCTCACCACCTAATAGATTACCTGAAGCTTTCTTT.

The chain employs TRBV1 and TRBJ1-2; the table's D call, TRBD1, has no DNA check behind it. TRBV1 is an annotated pseudogene. The CDR3 contains 15 residues. DNA for the CDR3: TGCACCAGCAGCCACCCCTCGACAGGGACTTATGGCTACACCTTC. It specifies CTSSHPSTGTYGYTF.

The chain uses TRBV7-3 and TRBJ2-7, with 7 bases lining up with TRBD2. The ends lost 0 bases at V and 3 bases at J; junction bases unmatched: 2. The CDR3 runs 14 residues. Germline lookup yields CDR1 SGHTA and CDR2 FQGTGA. CDR3 nucleotide sequence: TGTGCCAGCAGCTTAACGTCGGGGGGCTACGAGCAGTACTTC. It specifies CASSLTSGGYEQYF.

The chain combines TRBV5-1 with TRBJ2-7; weak D call: TRBD1 (6 bases). The germline gives CDR1 SGHRS, CDR2 YFSETQ. The V gene lost 3 bases and the J gene lost 3 bases, with 16 bases spanning the gap. The CDR3 is 15 amino acids. CDR3 loop: CASSWGLTGYYEQYF. CDR3 DNA: TGCGCCAGCAGCTGGGGGTTGACAGGTTACTACGAGCAGTACTTC.

CDR3 residues: CASSPRTGLSDTQYF. CDR3 nucleotides: TGTGCCAGTAGCCCCAGGACGGGACTCTCAGATACGCAGTATTTT. The chain carries TRBV19 and TRBJ2-3, with D maybe TRBD2 (6 bases). The CDR3 has 15 residues. V lost 6 bases, J lost 4 bases, and 17 bases lay in between. CDR1 and CDR2 (germline): LNHDA, SQIVND (reference sequence).

The chain carries TRBV7-9 and TRBJ2-1, with D perhaps TRBD2 (5 bases). The CDR3 has 16 amino acids. In germline, CDR1 is SEHNR, CDR2 FQNEAQ (reference sequence). The V and J ends lost 1 base and 10 bases respectively, with 20 bases between them. CDR3: CASSLVSGILMWEQFF. The CDR3 DNA sequence: TGTGCCAGCAGCTTAGTTTCCGGGATCCTCATGTGGGAGCAGTTCTTC.

In this sample, this clone turned up once. The chain couples TRBV5-1 to TRBJ1-1, with a weak D call TRBD1 (6 bases). V lost 4 bases to trimming and J lost 8 bases, with 18 bases between them. Germline CDR1 SGHRS, CDR2 YFSETQ. This CDR3 contains 14 residues. The CDR3 is CASSRGRGGTEAFF. Written as DNA, the CDR3 is TGCGCCAGCAGCCGCGGCAGGGGAGGGACGGAAGCTTTCTTT.

The rearrangement uses TRBV10-1 and TRBJ2-2; D gene uncertain. With 0 bases removed from V and 6 bases from J, the gap between germline ends came to 14 bases. The CDR3 is made up of 16 amino acids. Germline loops: CDR1 WNHNN, CDR2 SYGVQD (reference sequence). In DNA form, the CDR3 reads TGCGCCAGCAGTGAGTCGCTGGTAGCTACCGCCGGGGAGCTGTTTTTT. This gives the protein CASSESLVATAGELFF.

V and J are TRBV7-8 and TRBJ2-2; tentatively, D is TRBD1 (6 bases). V was pared by 5 bases and J by 3 bases, with 7 bases between. The CDR3 has 13 amino acids. Germline V gives CDR1 SGHVS, CDR2 FQNEAQ. The CDR3 here is CASSPGDTGELFF. CDR3 DNA: TGTGCCAGCAGCCCAGGGGACACCGGGGAGCTGTTTTTT.

The chain joins TRBV29-1 to TRBJ1-2, with D unresolved. The CDR3 is 12 amino acids. Germline V gene sequence: CDR1 SQVTM, CDR2 ANQGSEA. V was clipped by 1 base and J by 1 base, with 4 bases between them. CDR3 coding DNA: TGCAGCGTTGAAGGAGTTAACTATGGCTACACCTTC. Residues: CSVEGVNYGYTF. The variable domain in full, completed from reference TRBV29-1 and TRBJ1-2, reads SAVISQKPSRDICQRGTSLTIQCQVDSQVTMMFWYRQQPGQSLTLIATANQGSEATYESGFVIDKFPISRPNLTFSTLTVSNMSPEDSSIYLCSVEGVNYGYTFGSGTRLTVV.

The chain is built from TRBV5-1 and TRBJ2-5; D not resolved. Per germline, CDR1 SGHRS and CDR2 YFSETQ. V was pared by 4 bases and J by 0 bases, with 13 bases between. This CDR3 comprises 15 residues. CDR3 region: CASSEARVYQETQYF. CDR3 nucleotide sequence: TGCGCCAGCAGCGAGGCCCGGGTATACCAAGAGACCCAGTACTTC. Full variable domain (missing parts from reference TRBV5-1 and TRBJ2-5): KAGVTQTPRYLIKTRGQQVTLSCSPISGHRSVSWYQQTPGQGLQFLFEYFSETQRNKGNFPGRFSGRQFSNSRSEMNVSTLELGDSALYLCASSEARVYQETQYFGPGTRLLVL.

This clone occurred once. The chain employs TRBV19 and TRBJ1-2, with 9 bases that match TRBD1. Germline V gene lookup returns CDR1 LNHDA and CDR2 SQIVND (reference sequence). Trimming took 4 bases from V and 7 from J; bases not matched to a gene: 7. CDR3 length equals 14 residues. CDR3 DNA: TGTGCCAGTAGTACCCGGGACAGGGTCGGTGGCTACACCTTC. Protein: CASSTRDRVGGYTF.

The V and J genes are TRBV7-3 and TRBJ2-7; a possible D gene is TRBD1 (6 bases). V gave up 2 bases and J gave up 3 bases, with 8 bases separating them. The CDR3 consists of 13 residues. Germline V gives CDR1 SGHTA, CDR2 FQGTGA. The CDR3 protein is CASSLEQGYEQYF. In DNA, the CDR3 is TGTGCCAGCAGCTTAGAACAGGGCTACGAGCAGTACTTC.

This chain uses TRBV12-5 with TRBJ2-1; TRBD2 aligns across 7 bases. The V gene end was trimmed by 5 bases and the J gene end by 6 bases; junction bases not matched to a gene: 10. The CDR3 is made up of 15 amino acids. Germline loops: CDR1 LGHNT, CDR2 FRNRAP. The CDR3, as DNA: TGTGCTAGTGGTGTGACTAGCCATGGGGTCAATGAGCAGTTCTTC. Translating gives CASGVTSHGVNEQFF.

This sequence joins TRBV28 and TRBJ2-3, with D perhaps matching TRBD2 (5 bases). The CDR3 runs 14 residues. Trimming took off 6 bases at V and 3 bases at J, with 13 bases between the two ends. Germline CDR1 is MDHEN and CDR2 is SYDVKM. This CDR3 is CASSPGRRTDTQYF. In nucleotides, the CDR3 is TGTGCCAGCAGCCCTGGACGGAGGACAGATACGCAGTATTTT.

The rearrangement joins TRBV7-9 to TRBJ2-3; possible D gene TRBD1, 6 bases. With 5 bases removed from V and 2 bases from J, the gap between germline ends came to 17 bases. The length of the CDR3 is 16 residues. Germline V gives CDR1 SEHNR, CDR2 FQNEAQ (reference sequence). In DNA form, the CDR3 reads TGTGCCAGCAGCAGTCGGACAGAGTCAGTCACAGATACGCAGTATTTT. Its protein product is CASSSRTESVTDTQYF.

The chain recombines TRBV6-1 with TRBJ1-2, with TRBD1 matching 10 bases. Germline V gene sequence: CDR1 MNHNS, CDR2 SASEGT. V was clipped by 5 bases and J by 11 bases; unmatched bases: 8. The CDR3 is made up of 13 amino acids. The CDR3 nucleotides read TGTGCCAGCAGTCGCCCGGGACAGGGGCAGTACACCTTC. It is translated as CASSRPGQGQYTF.

The CDR3 reads CASSLGGDRPQHF. The DNA for the CDR3 is TGCGCCAGCAGCTTGGGCGGGGACAGGCCCCAGCATTTT. The chain joins TRBV5-1 to TRBJ1-5, with 7 bases aligning to TRBD1. CDR1 is SGHRS and CDR2 is YFSETQ in the germline V gene. The CDR3 is 13 amino acids. J gave up 9 bases and V 0 bases, and 3 bases lay outside the gene matches.

The chain links TRBV6-5 to TRBJ2-3, with D tentatively TRBD2 (5 bases). The CDR3 length is 13 residues. From germline, CDR1 is MNHEY and CDR2 SVGAGI. V gave up 6 bases and J gave up 6 bases, with 13 bases separating them. CDR3 bases: TGTGCCAGCAGCCCGCGACTACTGGATACGCAGTATTTT. Its protein is CASSPRLLDTQYF.

This clone was recorded once. The chain uses TRBV15 and TRBJ2-5; D possibly corresponds to TRBD1 (6 bases). The CDR3 is 17 residues long. Germline V gene lookup returns CDR1 LNHNV and CDR2 YYDKDF (reference sequence). The germline V and J ends were trimmed by 1 base and 1 base, with 16 bases remaining between them. CDR3 region: CATSRATGFGPQETQYF. The CDR3 DNA sequence: TGTGCCACCAGCAGAGCAACAGGGTTCGGGCCCCAAGAGACCCAGTACTTC. The variable domain in full, completed from reference TRBV15 and TRBJ2-5, reads DAMVIQNPRYQVTQFGKPVTLSCSQTLNHNVMYWYQQKSSQAPKLLFHYYDKDFNNEADTPDNFQSRRPNTSFCFLDIRSPGLGDTAMYLCATSRATGFGPQETQYFGPGTRLLVL.

The chain recombines TRBV6-5 with TRBJ2-2; D gene uncertain. The V end was cut by 2 bases, the J end by 0 bases, with 7 bases between. The CDR3 loop spans 15 amino acids. Germline-derived CDR1 and CDR2 are MNHEY and SVGAGI. The CDR3 here is CASSYPTSNTGELFF. The CDR3 DNA reads TGTGCCAGCAGTTACCCTACCTCGAACACCGGGGAGCTGTTTTTT.

This chain links TRBV4-2 with TRBJ2-7, with 10 bases lining up with TRBD2. The CDR3 extends over 14 amino acids. The ends lost 4 bases at V and 6 bases at J; junction bases unmatched: 6. Germline-derived CDR1 and CDR2 are LGHNA and YNFKEQ. CDR3 loop: CASSPGLAFPEQYF. The CDR3 coding sequence is TGTGCCAGCAGCCCGGGACTAGCGTTCCCCGAGCAGTACTTC.

The V and J genes are TRBV18 and TRBJ1-5, with D unclear. This CDR3 comprises 11 residues. The ends were cut back, 3 bases at V and 11 bases at J, with 8 bases in the middle. The V gene's germline CDR1 is KGHSH and CDR2 LQKENI. DNA for the CDR3: TGTGCCAGCTCACCCTCGCGGGCCCAGCATTTT. This sequence encodes CASSPSRAQHF.

The V call is TRBV6-5, the J call TRBJ2-2, with 7 nucleotides matching TRBD2. Germline CDR1 reads MNHEY; CDR2 reads SVGAGI. The CDR3 totals 15 residues. V trimming: 6 bases; J trimming: 3 bases; junction bases outside the gene matches: 7. CDR3 coding DNA: TGTGCCAGCAGGGTCTACCGGGGGGACACCGGGGAGCTGTTTTTT. Translating it yields CASRVYRGDTGELFF.

The chain links TRBV2 to TRBJ2-3, with TRBD2 identical over 9 bases. The CDR3 runs to 14 residues. Per the germline V gene, CDR1 is SNHLY and CDR2 is FYNNEI. Trimming took 8 bases from V and 3 from J; bases not matched to a gene: 6. The CDR3 is CASQRAGGTDTQYF. CDR3 DNA sequence: TGTGCCAGCCAAAGAGCGGGGGGTACAGATACGCAGTATTTT.

V is TRBV19 and J is TRBJ1-6, with TRBD1 matching over 9 bases. Unmatched junction bases numbered 5, after V lost 6 bases and J lost 8 bases. There are 14 residues in the CDR3. Germline values: CDR1 LNHDA, CDR2 SQIVND (reference sequence). CDR3 sequence (DNA): TGTGCCAGTAGACCGGGACAGGGAGATTCACCCCTCCACTTT. Its translation: CASRPGQGDSPLHF.

The chain is built from TRBV11-2 and TRBJ2-5; a possible D gene is TRBD1 (6 bases). This CDR3 is built from 15 residues. Germline assignment: CDR1 SGHAT and CDR2 FQNNGV. Trimming stripped 6 bases from V and 4 bases from J, with 18 bases between. In nucleotides, the CDR3 is TGTGCCAGCAGTTTACAAGGGGGAAATGGAGAGACCCAGTACTTC. It specifies CASSLQGGNGETQYF.